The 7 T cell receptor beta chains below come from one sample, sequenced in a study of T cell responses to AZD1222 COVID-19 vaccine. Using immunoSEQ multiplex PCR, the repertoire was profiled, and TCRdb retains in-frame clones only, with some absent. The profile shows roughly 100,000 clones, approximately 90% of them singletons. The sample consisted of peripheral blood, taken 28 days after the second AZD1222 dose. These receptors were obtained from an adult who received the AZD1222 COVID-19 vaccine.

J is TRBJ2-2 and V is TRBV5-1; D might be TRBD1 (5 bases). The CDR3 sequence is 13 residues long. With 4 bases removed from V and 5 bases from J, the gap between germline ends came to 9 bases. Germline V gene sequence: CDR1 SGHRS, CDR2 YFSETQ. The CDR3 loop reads CASSVKGTGELFF. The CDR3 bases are TGCGCCAGCAGCGTGAAGGGGACCGGGGAGCTGTTTTTT.

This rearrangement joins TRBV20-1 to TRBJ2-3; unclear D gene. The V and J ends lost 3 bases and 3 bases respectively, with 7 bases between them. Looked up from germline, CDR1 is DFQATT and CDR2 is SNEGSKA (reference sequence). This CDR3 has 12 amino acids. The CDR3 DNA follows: TGCAGTGCTAGTTTAAGGACAGATACGCAGTATTTT. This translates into CSASLRTDTQYF.

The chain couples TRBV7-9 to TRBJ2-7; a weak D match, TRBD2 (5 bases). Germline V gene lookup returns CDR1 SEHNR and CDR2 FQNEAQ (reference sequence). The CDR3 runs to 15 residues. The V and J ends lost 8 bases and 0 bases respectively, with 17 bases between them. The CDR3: CASRRREGSSYEQYF. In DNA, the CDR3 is TGTGCCAGCCGCAGGCGAGAAGGGAGCTCCTACGAGCAGTACTTC.

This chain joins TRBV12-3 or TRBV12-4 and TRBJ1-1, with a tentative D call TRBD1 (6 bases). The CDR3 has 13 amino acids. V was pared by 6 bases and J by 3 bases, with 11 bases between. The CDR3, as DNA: TGTGCCAGCAGGCAGGGGACGGACACTGAAGCTTTCTTT. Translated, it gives CASRQGTDTEAFF.

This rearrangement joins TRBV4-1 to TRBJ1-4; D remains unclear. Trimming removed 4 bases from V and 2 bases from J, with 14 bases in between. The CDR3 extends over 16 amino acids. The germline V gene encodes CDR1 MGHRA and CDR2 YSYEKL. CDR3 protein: CASSLGRPGTNEKLFF. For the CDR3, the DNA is TGCGCCAGCAGCCTAGGGCGTCCCGGGACTAATGAAAAACTGTTTTTT.

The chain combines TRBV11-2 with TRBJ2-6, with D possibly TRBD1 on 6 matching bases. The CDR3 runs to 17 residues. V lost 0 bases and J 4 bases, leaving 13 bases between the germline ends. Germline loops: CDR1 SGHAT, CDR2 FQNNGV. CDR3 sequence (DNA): TGTGCCAGCAGCTTAGATTCGTGGGGGCACGGGGCCAACGTCCTGACTTTC. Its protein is CASSLDSWGHGANVLTF.

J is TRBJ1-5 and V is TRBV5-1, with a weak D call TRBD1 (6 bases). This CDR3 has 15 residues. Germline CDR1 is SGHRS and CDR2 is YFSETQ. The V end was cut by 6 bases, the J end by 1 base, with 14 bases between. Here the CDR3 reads CASTTRGPSNQPQHF. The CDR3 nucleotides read TGCGCCAGCACTACACGGGGGCCGAGCAATCAGCCCCAGCATTTT.